This T cell receptor beta chain was sequenced for a study of blood T cells in healthy people across ages. The CDR3 consists of 15 residues. Trimming took 6 bases from V and 0 from J; bases not matched to a gene: 6. Germline values: CDR1 MDHEN, CDR2 SYDVKM. This clonotype came up a few times. Its antigen is currently unknown. Study-wide findings and caveats: Both naive CD4+ cell counts and diversity were greater in long-lived donors than in aged donors. In the absence of known donor CMV status, changes in expanded clonotypes were possibly confounded.

PCR was performed a second time for about 6 to 12 cycles using a sample-barcoded 5' primer and a J-beta primer mix. Each of the cDNA molecules was tagged by a template-switch adaptor with 12 random nucleotides. TCRdb used MiXCR to reprocess the 5' RACE reads, holding one entry per CDR3 protein. The data contain 700,000 or so distinct CDR3 sequences, over 20% of them seen just once; the ten biggest clones take up about 22%. The sequencing input was blood. The chain has TRBV28 and TRBJ2-7; TRBD1 aligns across 9 bases. The TCR originated in a man in his 70s in good health. The CDR3 sequence: CASSTTGGASYEQYF. CDR3 sequence (DNA): TGTGCCAGCAGCACCACAGGGGGCGCCTCCTACGAGCAGTACTTC.